This T cell receptor beta chain originates from a study of cytomegalovirus exposure and HLA in healthy donors. Primers for the PCR totalled 60 Vbeta and 13 Jbeta. Method: immunoSEQ multiplex PCR; TCRdb's copy keeps in-frame clones and lacks some. The table has about 130,000 clones, around 73% seen once. V was cut by 3 bases and J by 7 bases, with 3 bases left in between. CDR3 size: 10 residues. CDR1 is MDHEN, CDR2 SYDVKM, per germline. The sequencing input was PBMCs. The chain combines TRBV28 with TRBJ2-5; D remains ambiguous. This TCR came from a female donor in good health and CMV-seronegative. The CDR3 coding sequence is TGTGCCAGCAGTTTCGGGACCCAGTACTTC. It is translated as CASSFGTQYF.